This T cell receptor beta chain originates from a study of siplizumab effects on memory and regulatory T cells. This CDR3 is built from 18 residues. V lost 5 bases, J lost 3 bases, and 13 bases stayed unmatched. CDR1 and CDR2 from the germline V gene are SGHTA and FQGTGA. The repertoire was sequenced with immunoSEQ multiplex PCR; TCRdb's copy has only in-frame clones and lacks some. The table shows about 120,000 clones, with roughly 93% occurring only once. This clone showed up just once. As yet, its antigen is unknown. Study-wide findings and caveats: Siplizumab caused a significant drop in alloreactive sequences traceable to unstimulated CD4+ memory cells. There was no confirmation of the suppressive function of proliferating Tregs from siplizumab cultures.

The sample taken for sequencing was non-Treg CD4+ T cells sorted from blood. The chain links TRBV7-3 to TRBJ2-1; 10 nucleotides align to TRBD2. The TCR was taken from a human donor in good health. CDR3 bases: TGTGCCAGCAGCCCCGCCCCTGCTAGCGGGGGAGTCTACAATGAGCAGTTCTTC. Its protein is CASSPAPASGGVYNEQFF.